Below are 16 T cell receptor beta chains sequenced from a single sample in a study of blood T cell repertoires in COVID-19. The data were produced by immunoSEQ multiplex PCR, yet TCRdb's version contains in-frame clones alone and is incomplete. The sample lists 200,000 to 250,000 clones; around 88% were seen once. Source material: peripheral blood. Receptors were obtained from a woman aged 80 or over with COVID-19, enrolled during active disease.

J is TRBJ1-5 and V is TRBV2; TRBD1 matches 9 bases. The CDR3 is 16 amino acids. V lost 8 bases to trimming and J lost 2 bases; unmatched junction nucleotides: 10. Germline V lookup: CDR1 SNHLY, CDR2 FYNNEI. The CDR3 bases are TGTGCCAGCTCTACAGGGGGCTTATCGGGCAATCAGCCCCAGCATTTT. It translates to CASSTGGLSGNQPQHF.

The chain combines TRBV7-8 with TRBJ1-1; D perhaps matches TRBD1 (6 bases). This CDR3 is 13 amino acids long. V was trimmed by 5 bases and J by 11 bases, leaving 18 bases between them. The V gene's germline CDR1 is SGHVS and CDR2 FQNEAQ. This CDR3 is CASSHGNREAAFF. CDR3 nucleotide sequence: TGTGCCAGCAGCCATGGAAACAGGGAAGCGGCTTTCTTT. The full variable domain, rest sourced from reference TRBV7-8 and TRBJ1-1, is GAGVSQSPRYKVAKRGQDVALRCDPISGHVSLFWYQQALGQGPEFLTYFQNEAQLDKSGLPSDRFFAERPEGSVSTLKIQRTQQEDSAVYLCASSHGNREAAFFGQGTRLTVV.

The chain joins TRBV30 to TRBJ1-5; D is ambiguous. The germline V gene has CDR1 GTSNPN and CDR2 SVGIG (reference sequence). V gave up 5 bases and J gave up 1 base, with 6 bases separating them. The CDR3 covers 12 residues. The CDR3 reads CAWAGSNQPQHF. CDR3 nucleotide sequence: TGTGCCTGGGCGGGGAGCAATCAGCCCCAGCATTTT.

V gene TRBV19 combines with J gene TRBJ1-5; a possible D gene is TRBD1 (6 bases). The germline V gene has CDR1 LNHDA and CDR2 SQIVND (reference sequence). This CDR3 has 15 amino acids. V was shortened by 6 bases and J by 5 bases, with 17 bases between the two germline ends. The CDR3 bases are TGTGCCAGTAGAGTCTGGGGGCGCAGGGATCAGCCCCAGCATTTT. It encodes CASRVWGRRDQPQHF.

The V call is TRBV19, the J call TRBJ2-2, with 10 bases lining up with TRBD2. Germline assignment: CDR1 LNHDA and CDR2 SQIVND (reference sequence). Losses at the gene ends were 5 bases for V and 8 bases for J; bases not matched to a gene: 5. The CDR3 consists of 14 residues. DNA for the CDR3: TGTGCCAGTAGTTTAGCGGGGGGCGGAGGGGAGCTGTTTTTT. As protein: CASSLAGGGGELFF.

This chain uses TRBV2 with TRBJ1-5; weak D call: TRBD1 (5 bases). Deletions cut 6 bases from V and 6 bases from J, with 18 bases between. The CDR3 loop spans 15 amino acids. The germline V gene encodes CDR1 SNHLY and CDR2 FYNNEI. For the CDR3, the DNA is TGTGCCAGCAGAGAGCGGGACCTGGAAGGTCAGCCCCAGCATTTT. Translated: CASRERDLEGQPQHF.

This clone was observed a handful of times. The chain couples TRBV7-2 to TRBJ1-1; the D gene is possibly TRBD1 (5 bases). The length of the CDR3 is 15 residues. V lost 4 bases and J lost 1, with 13 bases in between. CDR1 and CDR2 (germline): SGHTA, FQGNSA. Here the CDR3 reads CASSSWGRANTEAFF. The CDR3 DNA reads as TGTGCCAGCAGCTCGTGGGGCAGGGCGAACACTGAAGCTTTCTTT. The variable domain in full, completed from reference TRBV7-2 and TRBJ1-1, reads GAGVSQSPSNKVTEKGKDVELRCDPISGHTALYWYRQSLGQGLEFLIYFQGNSAPDKSGLPSDRFSAERTGGSVSTLTIQRTQQEDSAVYLCASSSWGRANTEAFFGQGTRLTVV.

This chain joins TRBV10-2 and TRBJ2-1, with 8 bases fitting TRBD2. This CDR3 has 15 residues. The germline V gene has CDR1 WSHSY and CDR2 SAAADI. V was pared by 9 bases and J by 2 bases, with 9 bases of the junction left unmatched. The chain's CDR3 is CASRAGGGPYNEQFF. The CDR3 DNA is TGCGCCAGTCGGGCGGGCGGGGGGCCCTACAATGAGCAGTTCTTC.

The rearrangement uses TRBV6-5 and TRBJ1-2; TRBD1 matches at 7 bases. Germline trimming cut 6 bases from V and 1 base from J; bases unmatched to any gene: 2. This CDR3 contains 13 residues. Germline V lookup: CDR1 MNHEY, CDR2 SVGAGI. The CDR3 protein is CASRQGVNYGYTF. CDR3 in DNA: TGTGCCAGCAGGCAGGGGGTTAACTATGGCTACACCTTC.

This clone has only a few counts. V and J are TRBV5-4 and TRBJ2-5; no clear D. The germline CDR1 and CDR2 sequences are SGHNT and YYREEE (reference sequence). V dropped 4 bases and J dropped 5 bases, with 18 bases sitting between them. The CDR3 loop spans 15 amino acids. The CDR3 DNA reads TGTGCCAGCAGCCCCGTAGGTCAAGCGTCCGAGACCCAGTACTTC. Translation: CASSPVGQASETQYF. The variable domain in full, with the rest retrieved from reference TRBV5-4 and TRBJ2-5, is ETGVTQSPTHLIKTRGQQVTLRCSSQSGHNTVSWYQQALGQGPQFIFQYYREEENGRGNFPPRFSGLQFPNYSSELNVNALELDDSALYLCASSPVGQASETQYFGPGTRLLVL.

This chain's CDR3 is CASSPGTGANTGELFF. CDR3 coding DNA: TGTGCCAGCAGCCCCGGGACAGGGGCGAACACCGGGGAGCTGTTTTTT. This sequence joins TRBV2 and TRBJ2-2; 10 bases fit TRBD1. Germline CDR1 is SNHLY and CDR2 is FYNNEI. This CDR3 region has 16 residues. V shed 6 bases and J 0 bases; nucleotides not matched to a gene: 4.

A word on this clone: Compared with germline, one end of the junction differs, possibly owing to a read error. The chain couples TRBV7-6 to TRBJ2-3, with 11 bases matching TRBD2. From germline, CDR1 is SGHVS and CDR2 FNYEAQ. The CDR3 loop spans 15 amino acids. The CDR3 DNA sequence: TGTGCCAGCAGCGTAGCGGGGGGGCTCACAGATACGCAGTATTTT. This encodes CASSVAGGLTDTQYF.

The chain joins TRBV19 to TRBJ1-1, with D hard to call. V shed 1 base and J shed 7 bases, with 13 bases lying between them. Germline CDR1 and CDR2: LNHDA and SQIVND (reference sequence). CDR3 size: 14 residues. The CDR3 loop is CASSIGDRGLEAFF. The CDR3 DNA follows: TGTGCCAGTAGTATAGGCGATCGTGGTCTTGAAGCTTTCTTT.

This clone was seen more than once but under ten times. The genes are TRBV5-1 and TRBJ1-1; TRBD1 aligns across 10 bases. CDR1 and CDR2 (germline): SGHRS, YFSETQ. This CDR3 has 18 amino acids. Germline trimming cut 4 bases from V and 4 bases from J; bases unmatched to any gene: 16. CDR3 nucleotide sequence: TGCGCCAGCAGCCCCACACCGGGACAGGGGCTTGGGCGCACTGAAGCTTTCTTT. Translated, it gives CASSPTPGQGLGRTEAFF. The complete variable domain, with remaining parts taken from reference TRBV5-1 and TRBJ1-1, reads KAGVTQTPRYLIKTRGQQVTLSCSPISGHRSVSWYQQTPGQGLQFLFEYFSETQRNKGNFPGRFSGRQFSNSRSEMNVSTLELGDSALYLCASSPTPGQGLGRTEAFFGQGTRLTVV.

This chain uses TRBV5-4 with TRBJ1-6, with D possibly matching TRBD1 (5 bases). Trimming pared 2 bases from V and 8 bases from J, leaving 14 bases between. This CDR3 contains 15 residues. The germline V gene encodes CDR1 SGHNT and CDR2 YYREEE (reference sequence). CDR3 loop: CASSFFPGVDSPLHF. The CDR3 coding sequence is TGTGCCAGCAGCTTCTTTCCGGGGGTGGATTCACCCCTCCACTTT.

The V and J genes are TRBV28 and TRBJ1-5; D may be TRBD1 (6 bases). From germline, CDR1 is MDHEN and CDR2 SYDVKM. CDR3 length: 11 amino acids. V lost 5 bases and J 8 bases, leaving 7 bases between the germline ends. The CDR3 coding sequence is TGTGCCAGCAGTCACAGGGAGCCCCAGCATTTT. Its protein is CASSHREPQHF.